The text below deals with one T cell receptor (beta chain). The antigen is unknown. The protocol was immunoSEQ multiplex PCR, while the TCRdb copy is restricted to in-frame clones and leaves out a portion. Of some 2,100,000 clones listed, roughly 95% are singletons. This entry is derived from a study of shared clonotypes between healthy human individuals. Looked up from germline, CDR1 is KGHSH and CDR2 is LQKENI. This CDR3 region has 16 residues. The V end was cut by 3 bases, the J end by 0 bases, with 14 bases between. Notes on the study in general: Limited genetic and exposure-history diversity came from having few donors. All-four-donor shared clonotypes had higher generation probabilities than non-shared clonotypes did.

The sample comprised naive CD4+ T cells sorted from blood. The subset here: CD45RA+ positively selected. The rearrangement uses TRBV18 and TRBJ1-1; perhaps TRBD1 as D (6 bases). This sequence originates from a man aged 18 to 29 in good health. CDR3 protein: CASSPSTGTLNTEAFF. CDR3 sequence (DNA): TGTGCCAGCTCACCTTCCACCGGGACATTGAACACTGAAGCTTTCTTT.